This T cell receptor (beta chain) was identified during a study of CD8+ T cells in alopecia areata. Sampling of alopecia areata patients yielded lesional scalp punch biopsies as well as peripheral blood. The sequencing template was cDNA reverse transcribed from extracted RNA. Sequencing used immunoSEQ multiplex PCR; TCRdb keeps in-frame clones, though not all of them. Of roughly 20,000 clones listed, around 62% are singletons. The sample in question was skin, obtained at week 0. This clonotype was sampled from a human donor with alopecia areata.

Here the CDR3 reads CAWTSMVSWGSQTRTSYEQYF. For the CDR3, the DNA is TGTGCCTGGACCAGTATGGTGTCGTGGGGGTCCCAGACACGGACCTCCTACGAGCAGTACTTC. The chain is built from TRBV30 and TRBJ2-7, with D perhaps TRBD1 or TRBD2 (5 bases each). V was trimmed by 4 bases and J by 0 bases, leaving 34 bases between them. CDR1 and CDR2 (germline): GTSNPN, SVGIG (reference sequence). There are 21 residues in the CDR3.